These 5 T cell receptor beta chains were sequenced from one sample in a study of blood T cell repertoires in COVID-19. Sequenced by immunoSEQ multiplex PCR; TCRdb stores in-frame clones only, minus some. The repertoire holds 130,000 to 150,000 clones, with approximately 80% as singletons. The sequencing input was peripheral blood. The receptors come from an elderly woman with acute or convalescent COVID-19.

The sample holds one count of this clone. The chain couples TRBV5-1 to TRBJ1-5; D is possibly TRBD1 (5 bases). This CDR3 comprises 13 residues. Germline CDR1 and CDR2: SGHRS and YFSETQ. V shed 2 bases and J shed 7 bases, with 10 bases lying between them. This CDR3 is CASSFGGGQPQHF. The CDR3 DNA reads TGCGCCAGCAGCTTCGGTGGGGGGCAGCCCCAGCATTTT.

This chain links TRBV25-1 with TRBJ1-3, with TRBD1 matching 7 bases. Germline V gives CDR1 MGHDK, CDR2 SYGVNS. This CDR3 comprises 13 residues. After removal of 9 bases from V and 3 bases from J, the junction contained 5 bases not matched to a gene. The chain's CDR3 is CASHRGGGNTIYF. The CDR3 DNA reads TGTGCCAGTCACAGGGGCGGTGGAAACACCATATATTTT.

The genes are TRBV6-5 and TRBJ1-4, with no clear D. Looked up from germline, CDR1 is MNHEY and CDR2 is SVGAGI. The CDR3 is 15 residues long. Trimming took 0 bases from V and 0 from J, leaving 5 bases between them. The CDR3 loop is CASSYSRATNEKLFF. In nucleotides, the CDR3 is TGTGCCAGCAGTTACTCGAGAGCAACTAATGAAAAACTGTTTTTT.

The chain employs TRBV29-1 and TRBJ2-7, with a possible D match to TRBD1 (6 bases). The CDR3 spans 13 residues. V shed 5 bases and J shed 2 bases, with 13 bases lying between them. CDR1 is SQVTM and CDR2 is ANQGSEA in the germline V gene. In DNA form, the CDR3 reads TGCAGCGTTCGACTCGGGACACCCTACGAGCAGTACTTC. It yields the protein CSVRLGTPYEQYF.

V and J are TRBV28 and TRBJ1-1, with D possibly TRBD1 on 6 matching bases. CDR3 length equals 14 residues. Trimming removed 5 bases from V and 9 bases from J, with 19 bases in between. Germline CDR1 and CDR2: MDHEN and SYDVKM. The CDR3 reads CASSHPTRGRQAFF. The CDR3, as DNA: TGTGCCAGCAGTCACCCCACGCGGGGGCGTCAAGCTTTCTTT.